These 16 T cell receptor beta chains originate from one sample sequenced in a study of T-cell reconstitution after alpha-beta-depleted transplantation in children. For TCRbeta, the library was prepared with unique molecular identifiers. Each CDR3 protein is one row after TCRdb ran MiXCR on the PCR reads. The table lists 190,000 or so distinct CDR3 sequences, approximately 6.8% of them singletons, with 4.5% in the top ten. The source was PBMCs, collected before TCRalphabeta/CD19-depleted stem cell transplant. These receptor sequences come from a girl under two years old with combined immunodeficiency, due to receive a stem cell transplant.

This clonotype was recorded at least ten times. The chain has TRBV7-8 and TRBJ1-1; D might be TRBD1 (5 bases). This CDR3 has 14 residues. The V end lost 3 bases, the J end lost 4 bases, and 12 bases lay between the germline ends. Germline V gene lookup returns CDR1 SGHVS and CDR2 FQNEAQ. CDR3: CASSLEGDPTEAFF. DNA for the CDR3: TGTGCCAGCAGCTTGGAAGGGGATCCCACTGAAGCTTTCTTT.

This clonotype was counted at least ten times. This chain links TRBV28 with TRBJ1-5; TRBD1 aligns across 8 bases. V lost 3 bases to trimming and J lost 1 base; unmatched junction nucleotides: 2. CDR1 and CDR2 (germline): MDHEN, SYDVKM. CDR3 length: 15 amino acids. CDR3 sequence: CASSLGDRSNQPQHF. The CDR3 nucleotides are TGTGCCAGCAGTTTGGGGGACAGGAGCAATCAGCCCCAGCATTTT.

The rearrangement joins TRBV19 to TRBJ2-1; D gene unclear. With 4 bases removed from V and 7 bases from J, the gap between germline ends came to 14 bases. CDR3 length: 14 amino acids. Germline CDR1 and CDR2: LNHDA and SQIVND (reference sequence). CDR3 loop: CASSTSTAINEQFF. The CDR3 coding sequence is TGTGCCAGTAGTACCTCTACGGCAATAAATGAGCAGTTCTTC.

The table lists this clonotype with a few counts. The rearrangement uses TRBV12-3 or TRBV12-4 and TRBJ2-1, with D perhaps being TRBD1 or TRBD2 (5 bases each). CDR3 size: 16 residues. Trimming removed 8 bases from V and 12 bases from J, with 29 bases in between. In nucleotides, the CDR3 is TGTGCCAGCTCCTCCCCCGGGGCCCTCGCCTACAGTGGGCAGTTCTTC. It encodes CASSSPGALAYSGQFF.

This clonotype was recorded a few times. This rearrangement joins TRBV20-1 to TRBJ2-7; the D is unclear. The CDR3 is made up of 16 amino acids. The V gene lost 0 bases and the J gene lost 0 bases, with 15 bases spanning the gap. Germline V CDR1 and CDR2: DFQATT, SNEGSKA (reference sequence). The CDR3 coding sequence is TGCAGTGCTAGAGAGGCAGTCCCATACAACTCCTACGAGCAGTACTTC. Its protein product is CSAREAVPYNSYEQYF.

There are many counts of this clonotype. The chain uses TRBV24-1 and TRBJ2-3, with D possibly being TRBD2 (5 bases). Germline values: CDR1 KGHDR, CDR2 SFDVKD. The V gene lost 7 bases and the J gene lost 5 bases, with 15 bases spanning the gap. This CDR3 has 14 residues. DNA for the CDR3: TGTGCCACCAGCTCCCGGCCCGGAGGAGATACGCAGTATTTT. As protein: CATSSRPGGDTQYF.

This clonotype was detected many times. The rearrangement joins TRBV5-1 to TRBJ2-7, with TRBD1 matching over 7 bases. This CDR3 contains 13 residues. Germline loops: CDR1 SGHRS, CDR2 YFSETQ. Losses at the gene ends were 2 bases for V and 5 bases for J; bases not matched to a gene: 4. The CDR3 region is CASSLGQAHEQYF. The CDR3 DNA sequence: TGCGCCAGCAGCTTAGGACAGGCCCACGAGCAGTACTTC.

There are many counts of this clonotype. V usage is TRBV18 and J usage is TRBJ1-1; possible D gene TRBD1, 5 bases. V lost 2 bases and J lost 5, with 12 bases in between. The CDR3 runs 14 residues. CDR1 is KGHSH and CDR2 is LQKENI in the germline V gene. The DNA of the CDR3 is TGTGCCAGCTCACCAACCGGGACGGAGACTGAAGCTTTCTTT. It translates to CASSPTGTETEAFF. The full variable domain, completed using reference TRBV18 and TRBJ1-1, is NAGVMQNPRHLVRRRGQEARLRCSPMKGHSHVYWYRQLPEEGLKFMVYLQKENIIDESGMPKERFSAEFPKEGPSILRIQQVVRGDSAAYFCASSPTGTETEAFFGQGTRLTVV.

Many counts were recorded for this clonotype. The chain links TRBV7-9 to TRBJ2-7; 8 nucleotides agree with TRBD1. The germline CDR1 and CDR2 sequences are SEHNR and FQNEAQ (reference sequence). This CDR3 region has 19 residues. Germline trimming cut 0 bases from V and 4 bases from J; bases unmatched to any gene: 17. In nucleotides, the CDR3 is TGTGCCAGCAGCTTAGCGCGAGGGGTACAGGGGGAGGCCGGATACGAGCAGTACTTC. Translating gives CASSLARGVQGEAGYEQYF. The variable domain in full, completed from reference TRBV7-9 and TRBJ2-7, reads DTGVSQNPRHKITKRGQNVTFRCDPISEHNRLYWYRQTLGQGPEFLTYFQNEAQLEKSRLLSDRFSAERPKGSFSTLEIQRTEQGDSAMYLCASSLARGVQGEAGYEQYFGPGTRLTVT.

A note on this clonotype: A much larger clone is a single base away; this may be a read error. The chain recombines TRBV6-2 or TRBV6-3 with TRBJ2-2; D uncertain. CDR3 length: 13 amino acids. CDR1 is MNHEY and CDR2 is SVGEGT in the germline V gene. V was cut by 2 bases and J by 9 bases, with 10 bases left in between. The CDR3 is CASSYPIGWELFF. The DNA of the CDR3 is TGTGCCAGCAGTTACCCGATAGGGTGGGAGCTGTTTTTT.

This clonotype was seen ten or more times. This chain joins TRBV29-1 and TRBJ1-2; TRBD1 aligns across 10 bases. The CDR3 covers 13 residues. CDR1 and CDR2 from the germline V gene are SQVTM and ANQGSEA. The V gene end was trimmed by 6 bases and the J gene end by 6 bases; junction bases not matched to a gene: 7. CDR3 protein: CSVRDRGTDGYTF. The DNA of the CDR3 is TGCAGCGTCCGGGACAGGGGAACCGATGGCTACACCTTC.

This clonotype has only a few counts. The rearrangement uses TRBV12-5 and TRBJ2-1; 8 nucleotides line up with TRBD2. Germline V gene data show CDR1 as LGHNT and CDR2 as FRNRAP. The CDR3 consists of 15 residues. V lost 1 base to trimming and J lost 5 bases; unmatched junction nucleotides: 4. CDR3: CASGLGAGGDNEQFF. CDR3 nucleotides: TGTGCTAGTGGTTTGGGGGCGGGAGGAGACAATGAGCAGTTCTTC.

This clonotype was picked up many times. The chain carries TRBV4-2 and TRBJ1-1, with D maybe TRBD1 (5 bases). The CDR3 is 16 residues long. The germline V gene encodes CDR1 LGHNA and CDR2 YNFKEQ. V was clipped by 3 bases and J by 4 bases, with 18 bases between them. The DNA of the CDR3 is TGTGCCAGCAGCCACTTTTTCCGGGGGAGGACCACTGAAGCTTTCTTT. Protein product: CASSHFFRGRTTEAFF.

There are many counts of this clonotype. CDR3 amino acids: CATSRDSGAGETQYF. CDR3 DNA sequence: TGTGCCACCAGCAGAGATTCGGGGGCAGGAGAGACCCAGTACTTC. The V and J genes are TRBV15 and TRBJ2-5; D possibly matches TRBD1 or TRBD2 (6 bases each). V gave up 0 bases and J gave up 4 bases, with 12 bases separating them. The CDR3 extends over 15 amino acids. Germline V gene lookup returns CDR1 LNHNV and CDR2 YYDKDF (reference sequence).

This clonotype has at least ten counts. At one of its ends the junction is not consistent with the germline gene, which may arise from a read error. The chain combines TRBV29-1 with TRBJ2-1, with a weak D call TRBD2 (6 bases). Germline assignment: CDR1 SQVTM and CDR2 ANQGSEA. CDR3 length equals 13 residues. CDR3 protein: CSVVGLFYSEQFF. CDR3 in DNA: TGCAGCGTTGTTGGACTATTTTACAGTGAGCAGTTCTTC.

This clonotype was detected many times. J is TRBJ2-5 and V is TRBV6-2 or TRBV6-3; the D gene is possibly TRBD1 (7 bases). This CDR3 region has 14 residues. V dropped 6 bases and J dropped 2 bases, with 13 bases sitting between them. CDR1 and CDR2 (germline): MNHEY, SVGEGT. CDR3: CASRQTGRQETQYF. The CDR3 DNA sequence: TGTGCCAGCAGACAGACAGGGAGGCAAGAGACCCAGTACTTC.